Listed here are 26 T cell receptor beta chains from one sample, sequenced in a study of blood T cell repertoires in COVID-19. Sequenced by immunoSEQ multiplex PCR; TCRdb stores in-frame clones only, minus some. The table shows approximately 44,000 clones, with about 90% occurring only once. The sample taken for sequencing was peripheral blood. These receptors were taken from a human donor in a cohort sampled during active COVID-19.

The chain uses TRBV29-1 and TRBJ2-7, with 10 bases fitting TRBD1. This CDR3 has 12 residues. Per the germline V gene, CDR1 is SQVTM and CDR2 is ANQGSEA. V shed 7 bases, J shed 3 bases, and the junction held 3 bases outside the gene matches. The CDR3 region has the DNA TGCAGCGCTGGACAGGGGGACTACGAGCAGTACTTC. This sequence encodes CSAGQGDYEQYF.

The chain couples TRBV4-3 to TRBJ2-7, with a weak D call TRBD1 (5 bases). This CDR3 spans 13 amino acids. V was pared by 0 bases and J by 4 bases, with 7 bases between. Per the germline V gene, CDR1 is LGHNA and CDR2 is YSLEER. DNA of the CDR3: TGCGCCAGCAGCCAAGATAAGGGGTACGAGCAGTACTTC. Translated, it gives CASSQDKGYEQYF.

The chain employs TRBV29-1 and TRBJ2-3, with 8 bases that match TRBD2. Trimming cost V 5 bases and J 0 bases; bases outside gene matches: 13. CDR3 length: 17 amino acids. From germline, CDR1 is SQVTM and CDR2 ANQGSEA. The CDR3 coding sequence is TGCAGCGTTCAACCCACGGCCGGGGGGGATAGCACAGATACGCAGTATTTT. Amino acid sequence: CSVQPTAGGDSTDTQYF.

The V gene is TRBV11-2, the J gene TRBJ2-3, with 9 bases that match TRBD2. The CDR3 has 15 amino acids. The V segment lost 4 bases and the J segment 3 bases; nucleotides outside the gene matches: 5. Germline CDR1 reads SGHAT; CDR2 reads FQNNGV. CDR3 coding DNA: TGTGCCAGCAGCTCTCTAGCGGGAAGGACAGATACGCAGTATTTT. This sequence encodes CASSSLAGRTDTQYF.

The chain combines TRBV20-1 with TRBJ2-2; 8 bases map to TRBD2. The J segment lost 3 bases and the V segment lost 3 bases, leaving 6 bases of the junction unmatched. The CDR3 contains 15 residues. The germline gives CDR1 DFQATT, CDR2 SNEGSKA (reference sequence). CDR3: CSASLAGSYTGELFF. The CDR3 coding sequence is TGCAGTGCTAGTTTAGCGGGGTCCTACACCGGGGAGCTGTTTTTT.

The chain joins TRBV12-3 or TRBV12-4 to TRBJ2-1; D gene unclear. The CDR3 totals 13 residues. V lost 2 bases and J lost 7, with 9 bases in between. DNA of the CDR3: TGTGCCAGCAGTTTATTGAGGTCAAATGAGCAGTTCTTC. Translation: CASSLLRSNEQFF.

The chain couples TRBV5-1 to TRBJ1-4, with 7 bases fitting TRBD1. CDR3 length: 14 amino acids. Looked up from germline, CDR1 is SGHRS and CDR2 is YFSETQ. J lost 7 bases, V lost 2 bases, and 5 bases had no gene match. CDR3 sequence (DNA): TGCGCCAGCAGCTTAACAGGGGCAGCTGAAAAACTGTTTTTT. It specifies CASSLTGAAEKLFF.

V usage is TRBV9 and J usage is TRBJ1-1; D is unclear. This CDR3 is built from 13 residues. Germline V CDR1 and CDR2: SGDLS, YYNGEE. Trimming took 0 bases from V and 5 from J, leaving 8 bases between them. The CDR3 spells CASSVAAETEAFF. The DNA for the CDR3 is TGTGCCAGCAGCGTAGCCGCGGAAACTGAAGCTTTCTTT.

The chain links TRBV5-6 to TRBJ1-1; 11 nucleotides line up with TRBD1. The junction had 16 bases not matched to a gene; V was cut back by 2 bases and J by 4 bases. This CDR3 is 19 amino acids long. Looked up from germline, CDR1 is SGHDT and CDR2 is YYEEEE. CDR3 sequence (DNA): TGTGCCAGCAGCTTAAAAATGGGGACAGGGGGAGGTAGGAGCACTGAAGCTTTCTTT. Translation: CASSLKMGTGGGRSTEAFF.

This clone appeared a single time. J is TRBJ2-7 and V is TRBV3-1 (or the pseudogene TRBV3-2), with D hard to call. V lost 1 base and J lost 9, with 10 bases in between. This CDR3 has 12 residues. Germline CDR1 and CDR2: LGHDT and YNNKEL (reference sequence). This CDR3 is CASSQGKAGQYF. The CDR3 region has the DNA TGTGCCAGCAGCCAAGGGAAGGCAGGGCAGTACTTC.

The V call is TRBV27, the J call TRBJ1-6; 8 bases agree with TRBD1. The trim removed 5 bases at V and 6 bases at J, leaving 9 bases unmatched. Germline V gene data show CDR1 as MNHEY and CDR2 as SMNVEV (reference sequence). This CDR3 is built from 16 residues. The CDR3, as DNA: TGTGCCAGCAGTATACGGACAGGGAAAGGTAATTCACCCCTCCACTTT. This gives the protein CASSIRTGKGNSPLHF.

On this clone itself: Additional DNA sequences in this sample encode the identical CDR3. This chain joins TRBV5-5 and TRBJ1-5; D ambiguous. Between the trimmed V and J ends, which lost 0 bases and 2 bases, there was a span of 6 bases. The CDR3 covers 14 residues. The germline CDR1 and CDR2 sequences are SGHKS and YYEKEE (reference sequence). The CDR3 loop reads CASSLAVGNQPQHF. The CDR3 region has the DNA TGTGCCAGCAGCTTGGCGGTGGGCAATCAGCCCCAGCATTTT.

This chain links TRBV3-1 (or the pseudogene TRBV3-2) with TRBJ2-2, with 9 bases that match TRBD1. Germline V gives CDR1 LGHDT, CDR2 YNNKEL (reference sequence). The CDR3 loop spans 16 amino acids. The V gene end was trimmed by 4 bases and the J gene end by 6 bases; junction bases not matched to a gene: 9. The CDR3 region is CASSRGQGSRAGELFF. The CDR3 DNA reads TGTGCCAGCAGCCGGGGACAGGGCTCAAGGGCCGGGGAGCTGTTTTTT.

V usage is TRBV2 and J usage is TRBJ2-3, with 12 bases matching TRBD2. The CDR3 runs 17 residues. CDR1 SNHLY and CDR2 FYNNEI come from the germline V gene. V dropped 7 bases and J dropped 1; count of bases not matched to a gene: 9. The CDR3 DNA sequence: TGTGCCAGCATCGGACTAGCGGGGCCACCGGGCACAGATACGCAGTATTTT. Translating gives CASIGLAGPPGTDTQYF.

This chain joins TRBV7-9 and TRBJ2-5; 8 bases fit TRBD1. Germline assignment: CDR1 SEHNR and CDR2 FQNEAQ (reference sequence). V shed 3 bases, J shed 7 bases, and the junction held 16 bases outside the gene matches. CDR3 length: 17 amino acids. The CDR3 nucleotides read TGTGCCAGCAGCTTCATTTCCGAGACAGGGGCTTATCGGACCCAGTACTTC. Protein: CASSFISETGAYRTQYF.

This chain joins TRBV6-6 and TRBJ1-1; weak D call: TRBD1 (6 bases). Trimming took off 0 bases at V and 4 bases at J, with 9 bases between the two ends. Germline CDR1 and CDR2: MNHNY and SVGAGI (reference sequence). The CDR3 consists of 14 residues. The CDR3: CASSYSNRATEAFF. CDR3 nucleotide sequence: TGTGCCAGCAGTTACTCTAACAGGGCCACTGAAGCTTTCTTT.

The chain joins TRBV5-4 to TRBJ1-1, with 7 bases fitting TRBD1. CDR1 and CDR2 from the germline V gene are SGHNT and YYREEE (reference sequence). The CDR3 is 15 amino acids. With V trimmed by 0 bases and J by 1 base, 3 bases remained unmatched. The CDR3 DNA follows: TGTGCCAGCAGCTTGGCGAGACAGGGGAACACTGAAGCTTTCTTT. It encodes CASSLARQGNTEAFF.

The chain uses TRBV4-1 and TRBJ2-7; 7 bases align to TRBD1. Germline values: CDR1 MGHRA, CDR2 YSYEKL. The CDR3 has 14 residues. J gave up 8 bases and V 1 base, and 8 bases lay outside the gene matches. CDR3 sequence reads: CASSQVDRGGKQYF. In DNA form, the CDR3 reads TGCGCCAGCAGCCAAGTTGATCGAGGGGGCAAGCAGTACTTC.

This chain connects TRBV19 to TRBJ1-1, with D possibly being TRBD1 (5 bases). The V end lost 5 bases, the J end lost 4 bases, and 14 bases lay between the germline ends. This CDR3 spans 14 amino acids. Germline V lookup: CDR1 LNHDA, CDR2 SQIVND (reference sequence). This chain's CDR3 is CASSPLSGGTEAFF. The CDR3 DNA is TGTGCCAGTAGTCCCTTAAGCGGGGGCACTGAAGCTTTCTTT.

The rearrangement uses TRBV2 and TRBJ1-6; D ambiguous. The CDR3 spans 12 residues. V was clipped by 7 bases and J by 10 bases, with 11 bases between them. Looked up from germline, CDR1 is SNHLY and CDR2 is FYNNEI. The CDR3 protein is CASTADGSPLHF. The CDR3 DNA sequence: TGTGCCAGCACCGCTGACGGGTCACCCCTCCACTTT.

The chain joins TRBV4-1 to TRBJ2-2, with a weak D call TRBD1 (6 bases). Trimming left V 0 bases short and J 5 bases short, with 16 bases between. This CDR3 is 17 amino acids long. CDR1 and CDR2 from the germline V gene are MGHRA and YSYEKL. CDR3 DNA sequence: TGCGCCAGCAGCCAAGATTTGGGGGCGCCGGTAACCGGGGAGCTGTTTTTT. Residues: CASSQDLGAPVTGELFF.

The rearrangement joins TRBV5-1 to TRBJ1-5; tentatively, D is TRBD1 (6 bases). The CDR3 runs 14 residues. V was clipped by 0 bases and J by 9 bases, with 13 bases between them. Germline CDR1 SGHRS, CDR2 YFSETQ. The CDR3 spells CASSLASGGVPQHF. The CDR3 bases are TGCGCCAGCAGCTTGGCTAGCGGGGGCGTGCCCCAGCATTTT.

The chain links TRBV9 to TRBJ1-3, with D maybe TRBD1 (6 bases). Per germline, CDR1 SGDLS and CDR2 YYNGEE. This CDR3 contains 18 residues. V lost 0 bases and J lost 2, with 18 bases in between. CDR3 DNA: TGTGCCAGCAGCGTAGCCTTTGGGGGTGCAGGGGCTGGAAACACCATATATTTT. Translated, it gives CASSVAFGGAGAGNTIYF.

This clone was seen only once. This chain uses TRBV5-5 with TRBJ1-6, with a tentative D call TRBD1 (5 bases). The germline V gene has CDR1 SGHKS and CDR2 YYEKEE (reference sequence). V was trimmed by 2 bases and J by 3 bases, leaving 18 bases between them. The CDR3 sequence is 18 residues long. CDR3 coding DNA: TGTGCCAGCAGCTTCAGGGCGCAACACACCGGCTATAATTCACCCCTCCACTTT. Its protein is CASSFRAQHTGYNSPLHF.

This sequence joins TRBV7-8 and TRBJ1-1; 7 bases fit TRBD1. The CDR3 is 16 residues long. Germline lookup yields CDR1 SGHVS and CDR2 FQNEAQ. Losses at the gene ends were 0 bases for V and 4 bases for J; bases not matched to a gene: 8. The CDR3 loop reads CASSLAEARGFTEAFF. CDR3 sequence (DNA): TGTGCCAGCAGCTTAGCGGAGGCCAGGGGGTTCACTGAAGCTTTCTTT.

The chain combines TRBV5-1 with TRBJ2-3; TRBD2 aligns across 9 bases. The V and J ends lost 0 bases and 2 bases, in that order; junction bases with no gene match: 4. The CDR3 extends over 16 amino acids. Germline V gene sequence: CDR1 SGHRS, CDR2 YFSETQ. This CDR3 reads CASSLEAGGITDTQYF. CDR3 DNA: TGCGCCAGCAGCTTGGAAGCGGGGGGCATCACAGATACGCAGTATTTT.